These T cell receptor beta chains were read from a single sample in a study of regulatory T cells in long-lasting Graves disease. TCRdb used MiXCR to reprocess the multiplex PCR reads, holding one entry per CDR3 protein. This sample carries roughly 350,000 distinct CDR3 sequences, approximately 16% of them seen once, and the ten largest clones take 30%. This sample was shared with a second study, whose subject was T cells in Graves' hyperthyroidism and ophthalmopathy.

The sequenced sample was peripheral blood mononuclear cells (PBMCs), obtained at new diagnosis, from a patient treated with antithyroid drugs. These receptors were collected from a middle-aged man with Graves disease. Each CDR3 is given with its conserved first and last residue. A D gene is named only where the DNA matches it firmly. Clone size is stated in some rows and not others, as once, few, many or a class when expanded.

j_gene | abundance | v_gene | d_gene | CDR3nt | CDR3aa
TRBJ2-1 | many | TRBV7-9 | . | TGTGCCAGCAGCTACTTCCGCACGGCACCCAGGGGTGAGCAGTTCTTC | CASSYFRTAPRGEQFF
TRBJ2-7 | many | TRBV7-2 | . | TGTGCCAGCAGCTTACAAGGCAGGGCAGGGGAGCAGTACTTC | CASSLQGRAGEQYF
TRBJ1-2 | . | TRBV2 | TRBD1 | TGTGCCAGCAGTAAAGACTACAGGGGGCAGAATGGCTACACCTTC | CASSKDYRGQNGYTF
TRBJ2-3 | many | TRBV7-3 | . | TGTGCCAGCAGCCGGGACCGGCACACAGATACGCAGTATTTT | CASSRDRHTDTQYF
TRBJ1-6 | few | TRBV5-1 | . | TGCGCCAGCACCTCCCAGGGGACAAATTCACCCCTCCACTTT | CASTSQGTNSPLHF
TRBJ2-7 | many | TRBV29-1 | . | TGCAGCGTTCGGACGGGACCTTCCTACGAGCAGTACTTC | CSVRTGPSYEQYF
TRBJ2-5 | few | TRBV5-1 | . | TGCGCCAGCAGCAAGGACCCGGGTTTGACCCAGTACTTC | CASSKDPGLTQYF
TRBJ2-5 | many | TRBV2 | . | TGTGCCATATACGACAGGACCCAGTACTTC | CAIYDRTQYF
TRBJ2-7 | many | TRBV11-2 | . | TGTGCCAGCAGCCCCGGACCCCCCTACGAGCAGTACTTC | CASSPGPPYEQYF
TRBJ2-3 | few | TRBV29-1 | . | TGCAGCGTTGAACGAGGCCCCGGAGATACGCAGTATTTT | CSVERGPGDTQYF
TRBJ2-4 | . | TRBV7-2 | . | TGTGCCAGCAGCTTGCAAGATGGAGCAAACATTCAGTACTTC | CASSLQDGANIQYF
TRBJ2-3 | many | TRBV19 | . | TGTGCCAGTAGTATGACAGGGAGGACGCAGTATTTT | CASSMTGRTQYF
TRBJ2-1 | . | TRBV6-1 | . | TGTGCCAGCAGTGCCTACCTCCTTCGAGGGTACAATGAGCAGTTCTTC | CASSAYLLRGYNEQFF
TRBJ2-3 | many | TRBV3-1 | TRBD2 | TGTGCCAGCACCGCCCTAGCGGGGGGTTTGACAGATACGCAGTATTTT | CASTALAGGLTDTQYF
TRBJ1-5 | many | TRBV20-1 | TRBD1 | TGCAGTGCTACCAGGGGGGGGTTTCAGCCCCAGCATTTT | CSATRGGFQPQHF
TRBJ1-3 | many | TRBV30 | . | TGTGCCTGGAACAGGGCCTCTGGAAACACCATATATTTT | CAWNRASGNTIYF
TRBJ2-7 | many | TRBV7-2 | TRBD2 | TGTGCCAGCAGTCGGGGGGGAGGGGCCTACGAGCAGTACTTC | CASSRGGGAYEQYF
TRBJ1-5 | few | TRBV7-8 | . | TGTGCCAGCAGCTTACACGGAATCAATCAGCCCCAGCATTTT | CASSLHGINQPQHF
TRBJ2-2 | . | TRBV7-2 | . | TGTGCCAGCAGCTTAGATGTAGCTAACACCGGGGAGCTGTTTTTT | CASSLDVANTGELFF
TRBJ1-1 | few | TRBV10-3 | . | TGTGCCATCACACTCCAGAATCCTGGAGGGAACACTGAAGCTTTCTTT | CAITLQNPGGNTEAFF
TRBJ1-1 | few | TRBV5-1 | . | TGCGCCAGCAGCTTGGCCAGGGCTCGGAACACTGAAGCTTTCTTT | CASSLARARNTEAFF
TRBJ1-2 | many | TRBV15 | . | TGTGCCACCAGCAGACAAAACAGAATCGGCTACACCTTC | CATSRQNRIGYTF
TRBJ2-7 | many | TRBV6-1 | . | TGTGCCAGCAGCTCATCCCGGGACGGTATTAGGGGCGAGCAGTACTTC | CASSSSRDGIRGEQYF
TRBJ1-2 | . | TRBV28 | . | TGTGCCAGCAGTCCGCCGGGACATTATGGCTACACCTTC | CASSPPGHYGYTF
TRBJ2-1 | . | TRBV6-5 | TRBD2 | TGTGCCAGCAGTTCACACGTTAGCGGGAGGATTTATAATGAGCAGTTCTTC | CASSSHVSGRIYNEQFF
TRBJ2-2 | many | TRBV11-3 | . | TGTGCCAGCAGCCCAGCGGTGAACACCGGGGAGCTGTTTTTT | CASSPAVNTGELFF
TRBJ2-7 | many | TRBV4-1 | . | TGCGCCAGCAGCCAAGATTCCAGTTACGAGCAGTACTTC | CASSQDSSYEQYF
TRBJ1-3 | many | TRBV18 | . | TGTGCCAGCTCACCCCGGGACTCCTCGGCTGGAAACACCATATATTTT | CASSPRDSSAGNTIYF
TRBJ2-7 | many | TRBV30 | TRBD2 | TGTGCCTGGAGTGATCTAGCGGGGCGGCGGGAGCAGTACTTC | CAWSDLAGRREQYF
TRBJ2-3 | many | TRBV5-1 | . | TGCGCCAGCAGCTTGGGCGTTGTCGCTAGCACAGATACGCAGTATTTT | CASSLGVVASTDTQYF
TRBJ2-1 | many | TRBV24-1 | TRBD2 | TGTGCCACCAGTGACCGCCCCGCGGGGGGGCCTTATGAGCAGTTCTTC | CATSDRPAGGPYEQFF
TRBJ1-1 | many | TRBV13 | . | TGTGCCAGCAGCGTCAGACAAAACACTGAAGCTTTCTTT | CASSVRQNTEAFF
TRBJ2-2 | . | TRBV7-3 | . | TGTGCCAGCAGCTCCGGTGGTGGGGAGCTGTTTTTT | CASSSGGGELFF
TRBJ1-1 | . | TRBV20-1 | TRBD1 | TGCAGTGCTATCCCCGGGACAGGGATGAGCACTGAAGCTTTCTTT | CSAIPGTGMSTEAFF
TRBJ2-7 | many | TRBV6-2/TRBV6-3 | . | TGTGCCAGCAGCCATGGACAACTAAGGAGCTCCTACGAGCAGTACTTC | CASSHGQLRSSYEQYF
TRBJ1-3 | . | TRBV2 | . | TGTGCCAGCAGTGAAATTTTACATATTGACTCTGGAAACACCATATATTTT | CASSEILHIDSGNTIYF
TRBJ2-2 | . | TRBV20-1 | . | TGCAGTGCTAGAGTTCAGGGGACCGGGGAGCTGTTTTTT | CSARVQGTGELFF
TRBJ2-7 | . | TRBV5-6 | TRBD1 | TGTGCCAGCAGCCAGAAGGGACAGGGAGGCGAGCAGTACTTC | CASSQKGQGGEQYF
TRBJ2-3 | . | TRBV7-2 | TRBD2 | TGTGCCAGCAGCGCAAGGACTAGAGATACGCAGTATTTT | CASSARTRDTQYF
TRBJ2-3 | few | TRBV2 | TRBD2 | TGTGCCAGCAGTGAGCCTTCTAGCGGGGGGGCCGGCCTCGGCACAGATACGCAGTATTTT | CASSEPSSGGAGLGTDTQYF
TRBJ2-3 | many | TRBV4-2 | . | TGTGCCAGCAGCCAGGAACCCGCAGATACGCAGTATTTT | CASSQEPADTQYF
TRBJ2-7 | many | TRBV5-1 | TRBD1 | TGTGCCAGCAGCTTAGCCGGGACAGGGGGCTACGAGCAGTACTTC | CASSLAGTGGYEQYF
TRBJ2-5 | many | TRBV28 | . | TGTGCCAGCAGTCCCCGACTGAGATGGGAGACCCAGTACTTC | CASSPRLRWETQYF
TRBJ1-4 | . | TRBV6-1 | . | TGTGCCAGCAGTGATTGGTCAGCAACTAATGAAAAACTGTTTTTT | CASSDWSATNEKLFF
TRBJ1-2 | many | TRBV25-1 | . | TGTGCCAGCAGTGAGCGGTTTGTCACCTATGGCTACACCTTC | CASSERFVTYGYTF
TRBJ2-3 | few | TRBV30 | TRBD2 | TGTGCCTGGAGCCCCGGGACTAGCGGGATAGCAGATACGCAGTATTTT | CAWSPGTSGIADTQYF
TRBJ2-5 | . | TRBV27 | TRBD2 | TGTGCCAGCAGTACTAGACTAGCGGGGGCCCCCCAAGAGACCCAGTACTTC | CASSTRLAGAPQETQYF
TRBJ1-2 | many | TRBV7-2 | . | TGTGCCAGCAGCTTAGGGGTTTTGCTCAAGATCTACACCTTC | CASSLGVLLKIYTF
TRBJ2-1 | many | TRBV27 | . | TGTGCCAGCAGTTTACAGGGGAGATACAATGAGCAGTTCTTC | CASSLQGRYNEQFF
TRBJ2-7 | . | TRBV6-2/TRBV6-3 | TRBD2 | TGTGCCAGCAGGGTCGGGACGGGGGGCTACGAGCAGTACTTC | CASRVGTGGYEQYF